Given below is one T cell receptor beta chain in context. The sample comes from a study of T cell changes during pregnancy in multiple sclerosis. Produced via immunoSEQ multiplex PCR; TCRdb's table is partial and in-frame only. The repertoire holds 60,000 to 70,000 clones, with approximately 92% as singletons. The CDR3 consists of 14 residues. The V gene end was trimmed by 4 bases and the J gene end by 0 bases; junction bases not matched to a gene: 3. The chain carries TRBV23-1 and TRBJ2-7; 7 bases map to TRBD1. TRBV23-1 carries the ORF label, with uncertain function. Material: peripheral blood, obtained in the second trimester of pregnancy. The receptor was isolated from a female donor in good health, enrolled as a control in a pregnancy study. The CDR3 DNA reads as TGCGCCAGCAGTCCCCGGGACAGCTCCTACGAGCAGTACTTC. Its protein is CASSPRDSSYEQYF.